This T cell receptor beta chain is drawn from a study of T-cell reconstitution after alpha-beta-depleted transplantation in children. From germline, CDR1 is LNHDA and CDR2 SQIVND (reference sequence). Trimming stripped 1 base from V and 4 bases from J, with 15 bases between. The CDR3 length is 16 residues. A library of TCRbeta sequences, prepared with unique molecular identifiers, was generated. TCRdb itself ran the PCR reads through MiXCR, one entry per CDR3 protein. The sample lists about 500,000 distinct CDR3 sequences, around a third occurring once. The chain joins TRBV19 to TRBJ2-3; D call uncertain. The clonotype originates from a human donor who donated a stem cell graft to a child with aplastic anemia. Sequenced material: PBMCs from the stem cell graft donor, taken from the stem cell graft. The CDR3 region is CASSIGRAIRPDTQYF. The CDR3 DNA reads TGTGCCAGTAGTATAGGTAGGGCAATTCGTCCAGATACGCAGTATTTT.